These 5 T cell receptor beta chains were all obtained from the same sample, sequenced in a study of liver allograft versus peripheral blood T cells (dated by TCRdb to about 2020). Notes on the research overall: The study compared the T cell receptor repertoires present in transplanted livers with the repertoires present in the peripheral blood of liver transplant recipients.

Sequenced using an Illumina MiSeq. TCRdb reprocessing: public reads trimmed at Q25 with fastp, clones called with MiXCR, in-frame beta chains kept. Here each entry gathers all rows of one CDR3 protein and keeps the most common genes and DNA. For this sample the table gives more than 6,000 distinct CDR3 sequences, of which about a fifth were detected only once. Together, the top ten hold 4.4% of the sample. The receptors stem from a human patient who had a liver transplant. Some T cells may derive from the graft donor when a transplant has been performed.

This clonotype qualifies as medium-sized (0.01 to 0.1%). The chain employs TRBV5-4 and TRBJ1-2; perhaps TRBD1 as D (5 bases). The germline V and J ends were trimmed by 4 bases and 1 base, with 8 bases remaining between them. CDR3 length: 13 amino acids. The germline CDR1 and CDR2 sequences are SGHNT and YYREEE (reference sequence). The CDR3 sequence is CASSMGDNYGYTF. The CDR3 coding sequence is TGTGCCAGCAGCATGGGGGATAACTATGGCTACACCTTC. Supplemented by reference TRBV5-4 and TRBJ1-2, the full variable domain reads ETGVTQSPTHLIKTRGQQVTLRCSSQSGHNTVSWYQQALGQGPQFIFQYYREEENGRGNFPPRFSGLQFPNYSSELNVNALELDDSALYLCASSMGDNYGYTFGSGTRLTVV.

This clonotype is medium-sized in the sample. This rearrangement joins TRBV6-5 to TRBJ1-4, with D tentatively TRBD1 (6 bases). Germline V gives CDR1 MNHEY, CDR2 SVGAGI. The CDR3 loop spans 14 amino acids. V lost 6 bases to trimming and J lost 6 bases, with 14 bases between them. The CDR3 sequence: CASRSPHRDEKLFF. The CDR3 DNA follows: TGTGCCAGCAGATCCCCCCACAGGGATGAAAAACTGTTTTTT.

This chain joins TRBV5-1 and TRBJ1-5, with a weak D call TRBD1 (5 bases). The V end lost 4 bases, the J end lost 3 bases, and 17 bases lay between the germline ends. This CDR3 is built from 16 residues. Germline V gene sequence: CDR1 SGHRS, CDR2 YFSETQ. CDR3 nucleotide sequence: TGCGCCAGCAGCCCTGGGGGAAACAGTCTCAATCAGCCCCAGCATTTT. It translates to CASSPGGNSLNQPQHF.

This clonotype is medium-sized (0.01 to 0.1%) in the sample. V is TRBV28 and J is TRBJ2-1; 9 nucleotides match TRBD2. Germline V CDR1 and CDR2: MDHEN, SYDVKM. V was pared by 2 bases and J by 7 bases, with 3 bases of the junction left unmatched. The CDR3 has 14 amino acids. The chain's CDR3 is CASSLGGRVNEQFF. DNA for the CDR3: TGTGCCAGCAGTTTAGGCGGGAGGGTAAATGAGCAGTTCTTC.

There are a few counts of this clonotype. This chain links TRBV10-3 with TRBJ1-3, with 9 bases matching TRBD1. Germline V lookup: CDR1 ENHRY, CDR2 SYGVKD. J gave up 4 bases and V 3 bases, and 7 bases lay outside the gene matches. CDR3 length equals 16 residues. This chain's CDR3 is CAISESGQGTGNTIYF. The CDR3 bases are TGTGCCATCAGTGAATCGGGACAGGGTACAGGAAACACCATATATTTT.